Listed below are T cell receptor beta chains from one sample, sequenced in a study of immune evolution from preneoplasia to lung adenocarcinoma. Generated by immunoSEQ multiplex PCR, the TCRdb table keeps only in-frame clones and is missing some. The sample yields 4,800 or so clones, approximately 85% seen once. Sequenced input: FFPE atypical adenomatous hyperplasia tissue from the lung. Every receptor here comes from a person between 65 and 79 years old with lung adenocarcinoma. Both conserved end residues are part of each CDR3. The D gene is left open where the match is weak. A clone size is listed for some rows: how often the clone was seen (once, few, many), or a class if it is expanded.

v_gene: TRBV28
len: 13
abundance: .
j_gene: TRBJ2-7
d_gene: TRBD2
CDR3nt: TGTGCCAGCGGACTAGCGGGATCGTACGAGCAGTACTTC
CDR3aa: CASGLAGSYEQYF

v_gene: TRBV6-5
len: 16
abundance: once
j_gene: TRBJ2-5
d_gene: .
CDR3nt: TGTGCCAGCAGTTCCGCGGGGGCCGCCTTCCAAGAGACCCAGTACTTC
CDR3aa: CASSSAGAAFQETQYF

v_gene: TRBV5-1
len: 16
abundance: .
j_gene: TRBJ1-3
d_gene: .
CDR3nt: TGCGCCAGCAGCTTGGGAACACCTTACTCTGGAAACACCATATATTTT
CDR3aa: CASSLGTPYSGNTIYF

v_gene: TRBV5-1
len: 15
abundance: .
j_gene: TRBJ2-1
d_gene: TRBD2
CDR3nt: TGCGCCAGCAGCCCTTTAGCGGGAGATCGCCATGAGCAGTTCTTC
CDR3aa: CASSPLAGDRHEQFF

v_gene: TRBV21-1
len: 18
abundance: .
j_gene: TRBJ2-1
d_gene: .
CDR3nt: TGTGCCAGCAGCAAAGAGAGACAGGGGGCACCCTCCTACAATGAGCAGTTCTTC
CDR3aa: CASSKERQGAPSYNEQFF

v_gene: TRBV18
len: 14
abundance: .
j_gene: TRBJ2-5
d_gene: TRBD2
CDR3nt: TGTGCCAGCTCTACGTGGGGGAGGGCAGAGACCCAGTACTTC
CDR3aa: CASSTWGRAETQYF

v_gene: TRBV10-2
len: 12
abundance: .
j_gene: TRBJ1-1
d_gene: .
CDR3nt: TGCGCCAGCAGTGAGGTGGGCACTGAAGCTTTCTTT
CDR3aa: CASSEVGTEAFF

v_gene: TRBV11-3
len: 14
abundance: .
j_gene: TRBJ2-7
d_gene: .
CDR3nt: TGTGCCAGCAGCGGGGGCAGGGGAACCTACGAGCAGTACTTC
CDR3aa: CASSGGRGTYEQYF

v_gene: TRBV4-2
len: 14
abundance: .
j_gene: TRBJ2-2
d_gene: .
CDR3nt: TGTGCCAGCCGAGGGACGGCGAACACCGGGGAGCTGTTTTTT
CDR3aa: CASRGTANTGELFF

v_gene: TRBV7-3
len: 15
abundance: .
j_gene: TRBJ2-1
d_gene: TRBD2
CDR3nt: TGTGCCAGCAGCTTAAGAAGCGGGAGTAGGAATGAGCAGTTCTTC
CDR3aa: CASSLRSGSRNEQFF

v_gene: TRBV28
len: 12
abundance: few
j_gene: TRBJ2-7
d_gene: TRBD2
CDR3nt: TGTGCCAGCAACCTAGCGGGAGGCGAGCAGTACTTC
CDR3aa: CASNLAGGEQYF

v_gene: TRBV7-7
len: 13
abundance: .
j_gene: TRBJ2-1
d_gene: TRBD2
CDR3nt: TGTGCTAGCAGCCTCCAACCTAGCGGGAATCAGTTCTTC
CDR3aa: CASSLQPSGNQFF

v_gene: TRBV6-1
len: 14
abundance: .
j_gene: TRBJ1-1
d_gene: .
CDR3nt: TGTGCCAGCAGTGAAGATGGGCTGAACACTGAAGCTTTCTTT
CDR3aa: CASSEDGLNTEAFF

v_gene: TRBV25-1
len: 14
abundance: .
j_gene: TRBJ1-1
d_gene: .
CDR3nt: TGTGCCAGCAGCGGCGGGGGATACGGCACTGAAGCTTTCTTT
CDR3aa: CASSGGGYGTEAFF

v_gene: TRBV15
len: 13
abundance: .
j_gene: TRBJ1-4
d_gene: .
CDR3nt: TGTGCCACCAGCCGGGGGCCTAATGAAAAACTGTTTTTT
CDR3aa: CATSRGPNEKLFF

v_gene: TRBV28
len: 14
abundance: few
j_gene: TRBJ2-3
d_gene: .
CDR3nt: TGTGCCAGCAGCGGGCGGAAGGGTTCAGATACGCAGTATTTT
CDR3aa: CASSGRKGSDTQYF

v_gene: TRBV20-1
len: 11
abundance: .
j_gene: TRBJ1-2
d_gene: .
CDR3nt: TGCAGTGCTAGAGAGGGATCTGGCTACACCTTC
CDR3aa: CSAREGSGYTF

v_gene: TRBV5-1
len: 15
abundance: .
j_gene: TRBJ1-2
d_gene: .
CDR3nt: TGCGCCAGCAGCTTGGTTTCCCCGAATCTTAATGGCTACACCTTC
CDR3aa: CASSLVSPNLNGYTF

v_gene: TRBV6-1
len: 15
abundance: .
j_gene: TRBJ2-5
d_gene: .
CDR3nt: TGTGCCAGCAGTGAACGGCCGGGGGGCGAAGAGACCCAGTACTTC
CDR3aa: CASSERPGGEETQYF

v_gene: TRBV29-1
len: 16
abundance: .
j_gene: TRBJ2-3
d_gene: TRBD2
CDR3nt: TGCAGCGTTGAAGGCTCACCCCCGGGACTAGTTTTTACGCAGTATTTT
CDR3aa: CSVEGSPPGLVFTQYF

v_gene: TRBV2
len: 13
abundance: .
j_gene: TRBJ1-3
d_gene: .
CDR3nt: TGTGCCAGCTCGTACAGGATCGGAAACACCATATATTTT
CDR3aa: CASSYRIGNTIYF

v_gene: TRBV7-9
len: 17
abundance: .
j_gene: TRBJ2-1
d_gene: TRBD1
CDR3nt: TGTGCCAGCAGCTTAGGGACCCGGACAGGGGGTAGGGGGGAGCAGTTCTTC
CDR3aa: CASSLGTRTGGRGEQFF

v_gene: TRBV2
len: 12
abundance: few
j_gene: TRBJ1-1
d_gene: .
CDR3nt: TGTGCCAGCAGTGACTGGGTCACTGAAGCTTTCTTT
CDR3aa: CASSDWVTEAFF

v_gene: TRBV7-2
len: 14
abundance: .
j_gene: TRBJ1-4
d_gene: .
CDR3nt: TGTGCCAGCAGCCAGAGGGGGGTGAATGAAAAACTGTTTTTT
CDR3aa: CASSQRGVNEKLFF

v_gene: TRBV4-1
len: 19
abundance: few
j_gene: TRBJ1-2
d_gene: TRBD1
CDR3nt: TGCGCCAGCAGCCGAAGCCCGTCCGGGGCCGGGACAGATAACTATGGCTACACCTTC
CDR3aa: CASSRSPSGAGTDNYGYTF

v_gene: TRBV27
len: 14
abundance: .
j_gene: TRBJ1-2
d_gene: TRBD1
CDR3nt: TGTGCCAGCAGTCCCACCGGGACAGGGTGGGGCTACACCTTC
CDR3aa: CASSPTGTGWGYTF

v_gene: TRBV21-1
len: 15
abundance: .
j_gene: TRBJ2-5
d_gene: .
CDR3nt: TGTGCCAGCAACCTTAGACAGGGGGATCAAGAGACCCAGTACTTC
CDR3aa: CASNLRQGDQETQYF

v_gene: TRBV5-1
len: 13
abundance: .
j_gene: TRBJ2-1
d_gene: .
CDR3nt: TGCGCCAGCAGCTTGTGGGTAGGCAATGAGCAGTTCTTC
CDR3aa: CASSLWVGNEQFF

v_gene: TRBV20-1
len: 11
abundance: few
j_gene: TRBJ2-3
d_gene: TRBD2
CDR3nt: TGCAGTGCCCTAGCGGGAGCGGCGCAGTATTTT
CDR3aa: CSALAGAAQYF